Included here is one TCR beta chain sequence, with context. Its recognized antigen is unknown. No much larger clone exists at a distance of one base, and base qualities are not known. This specimen comes from a study of T cell responses to AZD1222 COVID-19 vaccine (dated by TCRdb to the early 2020s). In terms of the full investigation: Because spike-specific TCR depth and breadth did not differ between the two schedules, AZD1222 recipients who got a second dose at roughly 4 weeks were pooled with those who got a second dose at roughly 12 weeks. Enrollment into the trials was organized by age into subgroups of 18-55, 56-69 and 70-plus years, and those subgroups contained about 160, 30 and 59 TCR-sequenced participants, respectively. TCR sequencing was performed for about 250 trial participants, of whom some 200 were given two doses of AZD1222 and some 26 were given two doses of MenACWY control vaccine. What the authors observed across the whole study: Because no day 14 peak-response samples were available, the repertoires could be characterized only after the peak T cell response. In the small 56-69-year group, the increase in depth fell short of significance, most likely because of low power. The vaccine-associated CD4 TCRs covered the entire spike protein, and the dominant responses fell in regions 160-218 and 743-854. Epitopes outside the regions mutated in the B.1.351 and B.1.1.7 variants were reportedly recognized by nearly half of the unique spike-specific TCRs. Conclusions about previously exposed vaccinees are limited because only five to seven AZD1222 recipients were SARS-CoV-2 seropositive at baseline. Participants were mostly white British and included more females than males, and it was suggested by the authors that clonal diversity may have been underestimated. After two AZD1222 doses, both the breadth and the depth of spike-specific TCRs were significantly higher than at day 0 and than in MenACWY recipients.

Inclusive of the bounding cysteine and phenylalanine, the CDR3 is 12 residues long. Just the 36-base CDR3 DNA is kept, in frame starting at base 1. V is cut by 6 bases and J by 5 bases, and the space between the germline ends is 10 bases. The CDR3 regions of human TCRbeta chains were subjected to immunosequencing. Regarding the original processing steps: TCRs in the repertoires were matched against a reference library of SARS-CoV-2-specific TCRs that had been generated with the MIRA antigen-specificity platform. Breadth meant the fraction of unique TCRs that were SARS-CoV-2-associated, whereas depth meant the fraction of total T cells that were SARS-CoV-2-associated. Using the MIRA data, every spike-specific TCR was mapped to the spike region that the TCR reacted to and assigned to either a CD4 or a CD8 class. Log10-transformed breadth and depth values were compared by one-way ANOVA with Sidak's multiple comparisons tests. TCRdb re-hosts the immuneACCESS table, in-frame sequences only. Its copies lack some clones; in the studies checked, an unresolved V gene accounts for under half of them, and the cause for the rest is not known. Clonal size and the V and J genes are those of that table, whereas D and trimming came from the DNA. This sample is represented by approximately 94,000 clones; around nine tenths of them were singletons. More than 15% of the sample belongs to the ten largest clones.

The time point label, as the study defines it: baseline before first vaccination. Samples from vaccinated people were obtained from the UK trials COV001 and COV002, which included a single-blind randomized controlled phase 2/3 trial of AZD1222 (ChAdOx1 nCoV-19) in healthy adults. For TCRbeta chain sequencing, PBMC samples from trial participants were taken at day 0 and at day 28 after the second dose. The material sequenced was peripheral blood, taken on day 0 of AZD1222 vaccination. The receptor comes from an adult in good health. This chain joins TRBV12-3 or TRBV12-4 to TRBJ2-5; no D gene can be assigned with confidence. The CDR3 protein sequence reads: CASRKSEETQYF. The sequence in DNA is TGTGCCAGCAGAAAGTCGGAGGAGACCCAGTACTTC.